This is a list of T cell receptor beta chains from one sample in a study of cytomegalovirus exposure and HLA in healthy donors. Produced via immunoSEQ multiplex PCR; TCRdb's table is partial and in-frame only. The sample includes roughly 200,000 clones, roughly four fifths of them seen just once. Material for sequencing was PBMCs. Receptor source: a male donor in good health and CMV-seronegative. Both conserved end residues are part of each CDR3. A D gene is named only where the DNA matches it firmly. For some rows the clone size is stated as once, few or many, or as a class when expanded; others skip it.

d_call j_call v_call clone_size cdr3_aa cdr3_nt
TRBD2 TRBJ2-1 TRBV18 NA CASSSGAIRDNEQFF TGTGCCAGCTCCAGCGGGGCGATCAGAGACAATGAGCAGTTCTTC
NA TRBJ1-5 TRBV30 NA CAYAGVGNQPQHF TGTGCCTACGCGGGGGTGGGCAATCAGCCCCAGCATTTT
TRBD2 TRBJ2-1 TRBV7-2 NA CASSSLRDSGRALDEQFF TGTGCCAGCAGCTCACTACGGGATAGCGGGAGGGCCTTGGATGAGCAGTTCTTC
TRBD1 TRBJ1-1 TRBV7-9 few CASSLGQGETEAFF TGTGCCAGCAGCTTAGGACAGGGAGAGACTGAAGCTTTCTTT
NA TRBJ1-4 TRBV28 NA CASSFRTNEKLFF TGTGCCAGCAGTTTTCGTACTAATGAAAAACTGTTTTTT
TRBD1 TRBJ1-5 TRBV19 NA CASSIPGQGRNQPQHF TGTGCCAGTAGTATACCCGGACAGGGGCGGAATCAGCCCCAGCATTTT
NA TRBJ2-7 TRBV10-3 once CAISLDRTAKGVYEQYF TGTGCCATCAGTTTAGATCGGACAGCCAAGGGGGTCTACGAGCAGTACTTC
TRBD1 TRBJ2-7 TRBV5-1 NA CASSLGKTGGKSEQYF TGCGCCAGCAGCCTGGGGAAGACAGGGGGGAAGTCCGAGCAGTACTTC
NA TRBJ1-2 TRBV5-4 NA CASSPGRGTANYGYTF TGTGCCAGCAGCCCCGGACGGGGGACTGCTAACTATGGCTACACCTTC
NA TRBJ2-1 TRBV7-6 NA CASSPEGRGRSSYNEQFF TGTGCCAGCAGCCCGGAGGGCCGGGGGAGGAGCTCCTACAATGAGCAGTTCTTC
NA TRBJ1-1 TRBV27 NA CATPWTGGEFANTEAFF TGTGCCACCCCTTGGACGGGGGGCGAATTTGCGAACACTGAAGCTTTCTTT
TRBD2 TRBJ2-1 TRBV6-6 NA CASTKDGGENNEQFF TGTGCCAGCACCAAGGACGGGGGGGAAAACAATGAGCAGTTCTTC
NA TRBJ1-2 TRBV30 NA CAWSRRTANGYTF TGTGCCTGGAGTCGACGGACAGCCAATGGCTACACCTTC
NA TRBJ2-5 TRBV28 few CASSLEETQYF TGTGCCAGCAGTTTGGAGGAGACCCAGTACTTC
TRBD2 TRBJ2-7 TRBV11-2 NA CASSVTSGSFEQYF TGTGCCAGCAGCGTGACTAGCGGGAGTTTCGAGCAGTACTTC
NA TRBJ1-5 TRBV4-1 NA CASSQALGALNQPQHF TGCGCCAGCAGCCAAGCCTTGGGGGCTCTCAATCAGCCCCAGCATTTT
TRBD1 TRBJ2-7 TRBV5-1 once CASSQGTGAYEQYF TGCGCCAGCAGCCAAGGGACAGGGGCCTACGAGCAGTACTTC
NA TRBJ1-3 TRBV5-1 NA CASSASTGAGNTIYF TGCGCCAGCAGCGCGTCGACAGGTGCCGGAAACACCATATATTTT
TRBD1 TRBJ2-7 TRBV4-3 NA CASSQAGTGGYEQYF TGCGCCAGCAGCCAAGCCGGGACAGGGGGCTACGAGCAGTACTTC
NA TRBJ2-1 TRBV4-2 NA CASSRLRGGGLSYNEQFF TGTGCCAGCAGCCGGCTCCGCGGAGGGGGCCTATCCTACAATGAGCAGTTCTTC
NA TRBJ1-5 TRBV30 NA CAWSPGVGGQPQHF TGTGCCTGGAGTCCCGGGGTGGGGGGACAGCCCCAGCATTTT
NA TRBJ1-1 TRBV9 NA CASSPWDMGTEAFF TGTGCCAGCAGCCCTTGGGACATGGGCACTGAAGCTTTCTTT
TRBD1 TRBJ1-2 TRBV6-5 NA CASTETGGAYGYTF TGTGCCAGCACCGAGACAGGGGGCGCCTATGGCTACACCTTC
NA TRBJ1-1 TRBV6-1 NA CASSDRQTLGTEAFF TGTGCCAGCAGTGACCGACAAACCCTGGGTACTGAAGCTTTCTTT
NA TRBJ1-3 TRBV6-6 NA CASGVSQFSGNTIYF TGTGCCAGCGGAGTCAGCCAGTTCTCTGGAAACACCATATATTTT
TRBD1 TRBJ1-2 TRBV5-4 few CASSFGTAANYGYTF TGTGCCAGCAGCTTCGGGACAGCAGCTAACTATGGCTACACCTTC
TRBD1 TRBJ1-4 TRBV5-4 NA CASSLLGQGDEKLFF TGTGCCAGCAGCTTGTTGGGACAGGGCGATGAAAAACTGTTTTTT
NA TRBJ2-3 TRBV7-3 NA CASSLGGTGGTDTQYF TGTGCCAGCAGCTTAGGAGGAACGGGAGGCACAGATACGCAGTATTTT
TRBD2 TRBJ2-1 TRBV6-4 NA CASSVREGNEQFF TGTGCCAGCAGTGTTAGGGAGGGCAATGAGCAGTTCTTC
NA TRBJ2-3 TRBV6-1 NA CASSGPQGWADTQYF TGTGCCAGCAGTGGGCCGCAGGGTTGGGCAGATACGCAGTATTTT
NA TRBJ2-3 TRBV2 NA CASSGPQGWGTDTQYF TGTGCCAGCAGTGGGCCACAGGGTTGGGGCACAGATACGCAGTATTTT
NA TRBJ1-5 TRBV4-1 NA CASSQDLGPNQPQHF TGCGCCAGCAGCCAAGATCTGGGGCCGAATCAGCCCCAGCATTTT
NA TRBJ2-7 TRBV9 few CASSVDAGAFSEQYF TGTGCCAGCAGCGTAGATGCAGGGGCGTTTTCCGAGCAGTACTTC
NA TRBJ2-1 TRBV28 NA CASSPGGAYNEQFF TGTGCCAGCAGCCCCGGGGGTGCCTACAATGAGCAGTTCTTC